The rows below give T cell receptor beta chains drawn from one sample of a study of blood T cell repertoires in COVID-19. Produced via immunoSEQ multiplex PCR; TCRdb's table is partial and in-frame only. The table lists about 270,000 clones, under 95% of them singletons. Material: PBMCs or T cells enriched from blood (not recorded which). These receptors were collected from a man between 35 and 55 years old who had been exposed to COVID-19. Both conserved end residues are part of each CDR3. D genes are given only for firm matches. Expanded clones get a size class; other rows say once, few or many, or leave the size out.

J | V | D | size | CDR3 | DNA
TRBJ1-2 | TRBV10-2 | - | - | CASSISGEGYTF | TGCGCCAGCAGTATTAGCGGGGAAGGCTACACCTTC
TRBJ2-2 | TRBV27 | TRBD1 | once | CAGGQPNTGELFF | TGTGCCGGGGGACAGCCGAACACCGGGGAGCTGTTTTTT
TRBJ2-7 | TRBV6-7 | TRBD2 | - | CASSAQGFGLGIYEQYF | TGTGCCAGCAGCGCACAAGGGTTCGGACTAGGGATTTACGAGCAGTACTTC
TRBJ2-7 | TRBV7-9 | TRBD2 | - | CASSLAGTSGRAYEQYF | TGTGCCAGCAGCTTAGCCGGGACTAGCGGGAGGGCCTACGAGCAGTACTTC
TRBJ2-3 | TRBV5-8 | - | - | CASSLQGSTDTQYF | TGTGCCAGCAGCTTGCAGGGGAGCACAGATACGCAGTATTTT
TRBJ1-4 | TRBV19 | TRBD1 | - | CASSIRGMVEKLFF | TGTGCCAGTAGTATCAGGGGGATGGTTGAAAAACTGTTTTTT
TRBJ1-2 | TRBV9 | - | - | CASSPGQHYGYTF | TGTGCCAGCAGCCCGGGACAACACTATGGCTACACCTTC
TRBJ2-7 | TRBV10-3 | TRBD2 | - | CAISAGTSGSSYEQYF | TGTGCCATCAGTGCGGGGACTAGCGGGAGTTCTTACGAGCAGTACTTC
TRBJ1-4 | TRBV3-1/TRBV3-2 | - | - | CASSQTGLANEKLFF | TGTGCCAGCAGCCAAACAGGGTTAGCTAATGAAAAACTGTTTTTT
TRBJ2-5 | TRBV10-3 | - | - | CAISESRGAGETQYF | TGTGCCATCAGTGAGTCAAGGGGTGCCGGTGAGACCCAGTACTTC
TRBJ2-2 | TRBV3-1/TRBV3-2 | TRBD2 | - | CASRRLAGAAGELFF | TGTGCCAGCAGGAGACTAGCGGGAGCTGCCGGGGAGCTGTTTTTT
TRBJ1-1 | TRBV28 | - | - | CASSLMRNTEAFF | TGTGCCAGCAGTTTAATGAGGAACACTGAAGCTTTCTTT
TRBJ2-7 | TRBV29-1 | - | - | CSVRDTLGEQYF | TGCAGCGTCCGGGACACTCTGGGGGAGCAGTACTTC
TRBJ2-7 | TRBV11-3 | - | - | CASSLVRREQYF | TGTGCCAGCAGCTTAGTTAGGCGGGAGCAGTACTTC
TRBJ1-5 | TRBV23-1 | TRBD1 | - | CASSQSNRGPAASNQPQHF | TGCGCCAGCAGTCAATCTAACAGGGGGCCGGCGGCTAGCAATCAGCCCCAGCATTTT
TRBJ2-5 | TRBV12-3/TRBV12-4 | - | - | CASSPQWAETQYF | TGTGCCAGCAGCCCACAGTGGGCGGAGACCCAGTACTTC
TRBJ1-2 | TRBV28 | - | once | CASSSGFFGYTF | TGTGCCAGCAGTTCGGGTTTTTTTGGCTACACCTTC
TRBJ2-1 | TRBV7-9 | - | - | CASSLVTIRRTRNNEQFF | TGTGCCAGCAGCTTAGTCACAATAAGGCGGACTCGGAACAATGAGCAGTTCTTC
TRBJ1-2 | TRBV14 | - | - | CASSHRDKGYTF | TGTGCCAGCAGCCACCGGGACAAAGGCTACACCTTC
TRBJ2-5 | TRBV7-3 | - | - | CASSLEAMETQYF | TGTGCCAGCAGCTTAGAAGCAATGGAGACCCAGTACTTC
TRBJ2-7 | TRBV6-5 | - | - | CASSSPSYEQYF | TGTGCCAGCAGTTCCCCCAGCTACGAGCAGTACTTC
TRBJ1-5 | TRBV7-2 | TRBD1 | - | CASRDRHNQPQHF | TGTGCCAGCCGGGACAGGCACAATCAGCCCCAGCATTTT
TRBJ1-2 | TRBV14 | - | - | CASSYDWRGYTF | TGTGCCAGCAGCTACGACTGGAGAGGCTACACCTTC
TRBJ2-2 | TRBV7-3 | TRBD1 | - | CASSLGTGGRNTGELFF | TGTGCCAGCAGCCTAGGGACAGGGGGCAGGAACACCGGGGAGCTGTTTTTT
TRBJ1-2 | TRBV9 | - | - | CASSRDSSNYGYTF | TGTGCCAGCAGCAGGGACTCATCTAACTATGGCTACACCTTC
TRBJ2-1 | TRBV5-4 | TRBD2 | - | CASSLGGLAGVSYNEQFF | TGTGCCAGCAGTCTGGGGGGACTAGCGGGAGTATCCTACAATGAGCAGTTCTTC
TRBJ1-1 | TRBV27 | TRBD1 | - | CASRVGGSNTEAFF | TGTGCCAGCAGAGTAGGGGGCTCGAACACTGAAGCTTTCTTT
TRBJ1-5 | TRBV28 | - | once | CASSSTNQPQHF | TGTGCCAGCAGTTCTACCAATCAGCCCCAGCATTTT
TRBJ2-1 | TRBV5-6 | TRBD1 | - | CASSLRTGGISYNEQFF | TGTGCCAGCAGCCTCCGGACAGGGGGTATTAGTTACAATGAGCAGTTCTTC
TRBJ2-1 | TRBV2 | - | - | CASSFGTYNEQFF | TGTGCCAGCAGCTTCGGGACCTACAATGAGCAGTTCTTC
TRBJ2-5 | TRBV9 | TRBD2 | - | CASSVDPPGGPGETQYF | TGTGCCAGCAGCGTAGACCCCCCGGGAGGGCCGGGAGAGACCCAGTACTTC
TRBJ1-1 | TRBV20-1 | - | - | CSAMTVEAFF | TGCAGTGCTATGACAGTTGAAGCTTTCTTT
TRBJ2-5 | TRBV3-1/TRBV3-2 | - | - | CASSQDLTSARETQYF | TGTGCCAGCAGCCAAGACTTAACCAGCGCTCGGGAGACCCAGTACTTC
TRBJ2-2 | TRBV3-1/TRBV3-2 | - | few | CASSQFERPNTGELFF | TGTGCCAGCAGCCAGTTCGAGAGGCCGAACACCGGGGAGCTGTTTTTT
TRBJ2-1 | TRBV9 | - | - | CASSDQRVFTPNEQFF | TGTGCCAGCAGCGACCAGCGGGTCTTCACCCCCAATGAGCAGTTCTTC
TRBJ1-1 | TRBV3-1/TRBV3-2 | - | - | CASSRSGTEAFF | TGTGCCAGCAGCCGGTCGGGCACTGAAGCTTTCTTT
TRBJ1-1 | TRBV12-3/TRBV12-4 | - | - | CASSHGTQAFF | TGTGCCAGCAGTCACGGGACTCAGGCTTTCTTT
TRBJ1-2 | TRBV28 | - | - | CASSSNYGYTF | TGTGCCAGCAGTTCGAACTATGGCTACACCTTC
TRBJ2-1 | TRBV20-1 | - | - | CSASNIASNEQFF | TGCAGTGCTAGTAACATAGCCTCCAATGAGCAGTTCTTC
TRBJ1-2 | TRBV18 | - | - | CASSPRAGLNYGYTF | TGTGCCAGCTCACCACGTGCAGGGTTGAACTATGGCTACACCTTC
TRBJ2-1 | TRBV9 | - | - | CASSVDPAPGDEQFF | TGTGCCAGCAGCGTAGATCCAGCCCCGGGAGATGAGCAGTTCTTC
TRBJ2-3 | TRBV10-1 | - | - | CASSESEGPNDADTQYF | TGCGCCAGCAGTGAGTCGGAGGGTCCCAACGACGCAGATACGCAGTATTTT
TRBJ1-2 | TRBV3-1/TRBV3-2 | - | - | CASSQDLVVWADGYTF | TGTGCCAGCAGCCAAGATTTGGTAGTGTGGGCAGACGGCTACACCTTC
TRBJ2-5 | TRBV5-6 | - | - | CASRQTGKQETQYF | TGTGCCAGCAGGCAAACAGGGAAACAAGAGACCCAGTACTTC